This T cell receptor beta chain emerged from a study of monozygotic twins with inflammatory bowel disease. The study's findings and limits: Fewer shared clonotypes with others were found in IBD patients than in healthy twins, especially with disease activity. The data offered no way to tell different T cell subtypes apart.

As regards this clonotype: Its antigen remains unidentified.

Germline CDR1 is SGHDT and CDR2 is YYEEEE. The CDR3 covers 16 residues. Reanalyzing the 5' RACE reads, TCRdb keeps one entry per CDR3 protein, without DNA. This table lists about 330,000 distinct CDR3 sequences. This clonotype originated in a human donor with ulcerative colitis or Crohn's disease, or a healthy co-twin of an affected twin (not recorded which). Source material: blood. The chain employs TRBV5-6 and TRBJ2-1; TCRdb picks TRBD1, but there is no DNA to check that call. The CDR3: CASSSIGTGLLDEQFF.